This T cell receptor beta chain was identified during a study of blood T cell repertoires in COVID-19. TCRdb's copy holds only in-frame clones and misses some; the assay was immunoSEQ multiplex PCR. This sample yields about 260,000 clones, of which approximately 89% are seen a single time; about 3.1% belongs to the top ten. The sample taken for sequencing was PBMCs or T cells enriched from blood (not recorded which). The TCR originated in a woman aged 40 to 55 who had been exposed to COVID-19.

CDR3 in amino acids: CASSSVGASEQYF. CDR3 coding DNA: TGTGCCAGCAGCTCAGTGGGGGCCAGCGAGCAGTACTTC. The rearrangement uses TRBV11-3 and TRBJ2-7, with TRBD1 as a possible D gene (6 bases). CDR1 is SGHNT and CDR2 is YENEEA in the germline V gene. The CDR3 has 13 amino acids. The ends were cut back, 4 bases at V and 6 bases at J, with 13 bases in the middle.